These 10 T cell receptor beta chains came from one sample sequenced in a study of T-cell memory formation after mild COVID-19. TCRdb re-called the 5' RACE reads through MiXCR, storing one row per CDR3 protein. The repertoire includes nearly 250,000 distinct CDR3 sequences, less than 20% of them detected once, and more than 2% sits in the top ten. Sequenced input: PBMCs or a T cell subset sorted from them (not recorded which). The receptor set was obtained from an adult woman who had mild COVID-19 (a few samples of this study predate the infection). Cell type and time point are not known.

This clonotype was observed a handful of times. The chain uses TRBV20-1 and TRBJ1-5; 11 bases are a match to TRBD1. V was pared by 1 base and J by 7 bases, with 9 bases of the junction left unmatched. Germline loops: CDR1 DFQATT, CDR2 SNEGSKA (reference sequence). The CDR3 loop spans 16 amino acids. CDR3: CSARVADRGLWQPQHF. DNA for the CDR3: TGCAGTGCTAGAGTAGCGGACAGGGGGCTGTGGCAGCCCCAGCATTTT.

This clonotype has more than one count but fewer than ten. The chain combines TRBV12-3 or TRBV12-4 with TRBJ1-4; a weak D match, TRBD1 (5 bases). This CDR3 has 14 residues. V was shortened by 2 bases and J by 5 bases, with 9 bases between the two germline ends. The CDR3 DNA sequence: TGTGCCAGCAGTTTACGGGGCTTCAATGAAAAACTGTTTTTT. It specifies CASSLRGFNEKLFF.

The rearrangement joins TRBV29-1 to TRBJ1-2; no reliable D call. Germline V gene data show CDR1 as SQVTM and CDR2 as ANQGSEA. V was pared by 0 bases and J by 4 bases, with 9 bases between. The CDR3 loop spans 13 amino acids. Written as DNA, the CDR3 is TGCAGCGTTGAAGAAAGCAGAGCCTATGGCTACACCTTC. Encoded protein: CSVEESRAYGYTF.

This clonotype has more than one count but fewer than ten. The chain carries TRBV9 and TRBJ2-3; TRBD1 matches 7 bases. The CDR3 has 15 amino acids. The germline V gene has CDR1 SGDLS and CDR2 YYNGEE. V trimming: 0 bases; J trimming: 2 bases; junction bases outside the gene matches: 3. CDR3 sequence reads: CASSVGGQLTDTQYF. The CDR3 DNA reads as TGTGCCAGCAGCGTAGGGGGACAGCTCACAGATACGCAGTATTTT.

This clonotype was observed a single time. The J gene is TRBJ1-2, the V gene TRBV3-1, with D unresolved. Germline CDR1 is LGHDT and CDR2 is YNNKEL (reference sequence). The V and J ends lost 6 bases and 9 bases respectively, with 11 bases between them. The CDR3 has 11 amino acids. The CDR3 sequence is CASRTGLRYTF. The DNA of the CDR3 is TGTGCCAGCAGAACGGGGTTACGCTACACCTTC. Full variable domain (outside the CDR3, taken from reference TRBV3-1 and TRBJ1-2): DTAVSQTPKYLVTQMGNDKSIKCEQNLGHDTMYWYKQDSKKFLKIMFSYNNKELIINETVPNRFSPKSPDKAHLNLHINSLELGDSAVYFCASRTGLRYTFGSGTRLTVV.

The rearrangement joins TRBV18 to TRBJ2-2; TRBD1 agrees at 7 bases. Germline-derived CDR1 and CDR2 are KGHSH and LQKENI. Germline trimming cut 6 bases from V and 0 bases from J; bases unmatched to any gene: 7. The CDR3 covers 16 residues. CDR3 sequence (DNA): TGTGCCAGCTCGGCTCGACAGGGAACGAACACCGGGGAGCTGTTTTTT. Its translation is CASSARQGTNTGELFF. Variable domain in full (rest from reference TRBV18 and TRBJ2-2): NAGVMQNPRHLVRRRGQEARLRCSPMKGHSHVYWYRQLPEEGLKFMVYLQKENIIDESGMPKERFSAEFPKEGPSILRIQQVVRGDSAAYFCASSARQGTNTGELFFGEGSRLTVL.

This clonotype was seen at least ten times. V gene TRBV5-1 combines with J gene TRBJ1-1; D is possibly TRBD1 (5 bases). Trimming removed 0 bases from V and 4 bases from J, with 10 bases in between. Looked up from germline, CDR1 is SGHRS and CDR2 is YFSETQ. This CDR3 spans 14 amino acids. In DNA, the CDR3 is TGCGCCAGCAGCTTGGCAGGGTATGGCACTGAAGCTTTCTTT. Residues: CASSLAGYGTEAFF.

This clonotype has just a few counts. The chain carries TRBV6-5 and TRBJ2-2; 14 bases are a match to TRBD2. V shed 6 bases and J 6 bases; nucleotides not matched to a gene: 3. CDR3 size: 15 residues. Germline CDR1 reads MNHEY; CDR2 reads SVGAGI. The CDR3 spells CASSLTSGRAGELFF. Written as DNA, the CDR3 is TGTGCCAGCAGCCTGACTAGCGGGAGGGCCGGGGAGCTGTTTTTT.

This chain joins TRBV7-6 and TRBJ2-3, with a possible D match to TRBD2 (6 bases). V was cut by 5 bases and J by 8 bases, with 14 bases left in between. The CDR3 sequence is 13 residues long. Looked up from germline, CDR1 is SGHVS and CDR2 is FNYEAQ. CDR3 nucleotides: TGTGCCAGCAGCACCACGTCGGAGGGTACGCAGTATTTT. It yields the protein CASSTTSEGTQYF.

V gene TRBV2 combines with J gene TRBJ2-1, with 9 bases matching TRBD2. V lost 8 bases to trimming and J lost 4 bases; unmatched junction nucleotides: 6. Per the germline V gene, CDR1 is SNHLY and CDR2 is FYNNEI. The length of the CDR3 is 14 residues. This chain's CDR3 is CASVAGELYNEQFF. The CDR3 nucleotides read TGTGCCAGCGTAGCGGGGGAGCTATACAATGAGCAGTTCTTC.